Each of the 9 T cell receptor beta chains below was sequenced from the same sample in a study of blood T cell repertoires in COVID-19. Clones were sequenced by immunoSEQ multiplex PCR, and TCRdb holds only the in-frame ones, with some missing. The data contain 320,000 or so clones, around 90% of them seen just once; the ten biggest clones take up 4.5% to 6.5%. Sequenced material: PBMCs or T cells enriched from blood (not recorded which). Receptor source: a man between 60 and 75 years old who had recovered from COVID-19.

The chain employs TRBV25-1 and TRBJ2-2, with TRBD1 identical over 8 bases. This CDR3 region has 16 residues. The trim removed 0 bases at V and 5 bases at J, leaving 5 bases unmatched. The germline CDR1 and CDR2 sequences are MGHDK and SYGVNS. In DNA form, the CDR3 reads TGTGCCAGCAGTGAATACCGGGACAGGCGAACCGGGGAGCTGTTTTTT. Translated: CASSEYRDRRTGELFF.

The chain employs TRBV6-5 and TRBJ1-2, with 7 bases fitting TRBD1. V was clipped by 5 bases and J by 0 bases; unmatched bases: 6. The CDR3 has 15 residues. Germline CDR1 is MNHEY and CDR2 is SVGAGI. CDR3 DNA: TGTGCCAGCAGTCGCGTGACAGGGACTAACTATGGCTACACCTTC. Translated, it gives CASSRVTGTNYGYTF.

This chain uses TRBV19 with TRBJ2-5; 7 bases fit TRBD1. Germline V lookup: CDR1 LNHDA, CDR2 SQIVND (reference sequence). The CDR3 loop spans 14 amino acids. V lost 5 bases and J lost 5; bases outside the gene matches: 8. The CDR3 protein is CASSRNRGGETQYF. The CDR3 nucleotides read TGTGCCAGTAGTCGCAACAGGGGCGGGGAGACCCAGTACTTC.

J is TRBJ2-3 and V is TRBV12-3 or TRBV12-4; tentative D call: TRBD2 (5 bases). The CDR3 contains 13 residues. V dropped 3 bases and J dropped 8 bases, with 12 bases sitting between them. The CDR3 bases are TGTGCCAGCAGTTTTCGGGATGTCGGTACGCAGTATTTT. It yields the protein CASSFRDVGTQYF.

The chain combines TRBV7-9 with TRBJ2-1; weak D call: TRBD2 (7 bases). The CDR3 length is 16 residues. Germline CDR1 is SEHNR and CDR2 is FQNEAQ (reference sequence). The V end was cut by 5 bases, the J end by 6 bases, with 20 bases between. The CDR3 DNA reads TGTGCCAGCAGCCTGGATGGGGGGGGCGCGGTCAATGAGCAGTTCTTC. This sequence encodes CASSLDGGGAVNEQFF.

The rearrangement uses TRBV7-9 and TRBJ2-1; 7 nucleotides line up with TRBD1. CDR1 and CDR2 (germline): SEHNR, FQNEAQ (reference sequence). The V gene end was trimmed by 5 bases and the J gene end by 3 bases; junction bases not matched to a gene: 10. The CDR3 consists of 16 residues. The CDR3 reads CASSLVRAGGYNEQFF. In DNA form, the CDR3 reads TGTGCCAGCAGCCTAGTTAGGGCAGGGGGCTACAATGAGCAGTTCTTC.

The V and J genes are TRBV18 and TRBJ1-4; 11 bases align to TRBD1. The CDR3 loop spans 18 amino acids. Germline values: CDR1 KGHSH, CDR2 LQKENI. Unmatched junction bases numbered 10, after V lost 5 bases and J lost 2 bases. The CDR3 sequence is CASSTRDRGLMTNEKLFF. CDR3 bases: TGTGCCAGCTCAACCCGGGACAGGGGGTTGATGACTAATGAAAAACTGTTTTTT.

This clone has a handful of counts. The chain carries TRBV27 and TRBJ1-6; 8 positions agree with TRBD1. The junction had 6 bases not matched to a gene; V was cut back by 0 bases and J by 11 bases. The V gene's germline CDR1 is MNHEY and CDR2 SMNVEV (reference sequence). The CDR3 is 15 residues long. Here the CDR3 DNA reads TGTGCCAGCAGTTTATCACGGACAGGGAAGGCACCCCTCCACTTT. Translating it yields CASSLSRTGKAPLHF.

The rearrangement links TRBV27 to TRBJ2-7, with D possibly being TRBD1 (6 bases). V lost 8 bases to trimming and J lost 2 bases, with 22 bases between them. From germline, CDR1 is MNHEY and CDR2 SMNVEV (reference sequence). The CDR3 has 16 amino acids. This chain's CDR3 is CASATQTQGITYEQYF. The CDR3 DNA follows: TGTGCCAGCGCAACTCAAACCCAGGGGATTACCTACGAGCAGTACTTC.